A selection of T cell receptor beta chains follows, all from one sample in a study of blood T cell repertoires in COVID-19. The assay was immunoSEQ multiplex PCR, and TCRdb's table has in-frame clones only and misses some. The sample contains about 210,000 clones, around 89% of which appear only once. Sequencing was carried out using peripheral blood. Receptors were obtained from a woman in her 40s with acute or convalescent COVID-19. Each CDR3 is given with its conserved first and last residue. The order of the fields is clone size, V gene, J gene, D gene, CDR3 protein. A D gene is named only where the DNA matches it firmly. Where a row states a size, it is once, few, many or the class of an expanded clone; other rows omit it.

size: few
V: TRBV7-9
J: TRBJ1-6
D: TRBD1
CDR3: CASSLLGTGSSPLHF

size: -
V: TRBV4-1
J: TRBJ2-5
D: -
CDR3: CASSQGGGGGETQYF

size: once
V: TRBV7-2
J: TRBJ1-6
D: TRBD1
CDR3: CASSPPGQRNSPLHF

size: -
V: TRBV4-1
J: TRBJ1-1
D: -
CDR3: CASSQPPPTRNTEAFF

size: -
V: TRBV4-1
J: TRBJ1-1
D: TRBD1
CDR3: CASSQEGQLNEAFF

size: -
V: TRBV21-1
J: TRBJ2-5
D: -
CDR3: CASSRTTGPYGETQYF

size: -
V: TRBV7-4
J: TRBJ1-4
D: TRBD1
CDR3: CASSPTGGLFF

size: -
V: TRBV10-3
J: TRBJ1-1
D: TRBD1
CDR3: CAISGDRGSSMNTEAFF

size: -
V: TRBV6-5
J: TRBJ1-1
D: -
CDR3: CASNKAGGADTEAFF

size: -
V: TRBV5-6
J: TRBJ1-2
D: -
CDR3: CASSFGERTGYTF

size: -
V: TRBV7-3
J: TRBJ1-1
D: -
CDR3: CASSTPGDPEAFF

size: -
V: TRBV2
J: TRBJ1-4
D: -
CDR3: CASSLGATNEKLFF

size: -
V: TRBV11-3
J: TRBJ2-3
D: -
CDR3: CASSRGGPTDTQYF

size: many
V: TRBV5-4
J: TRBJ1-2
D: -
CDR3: CASSVDRNYGYTF

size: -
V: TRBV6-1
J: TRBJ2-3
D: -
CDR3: CASRPIGADTQYF

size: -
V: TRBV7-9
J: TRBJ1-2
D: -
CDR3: CASSLAGVLSNYGYTF

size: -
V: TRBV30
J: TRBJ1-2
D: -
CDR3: CAWNRQEDYGYTF

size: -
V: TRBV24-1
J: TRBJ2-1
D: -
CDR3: CATSDSSDPTGQFF

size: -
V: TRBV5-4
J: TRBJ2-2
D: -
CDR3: CASSPGHLNTGELFF

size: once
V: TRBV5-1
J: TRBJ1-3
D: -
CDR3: CASSLRGLSSGNTIYF

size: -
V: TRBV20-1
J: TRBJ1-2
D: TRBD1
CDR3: CSAIPGQGIAF

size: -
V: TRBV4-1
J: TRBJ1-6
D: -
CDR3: CASSQVSPLSSPLHF

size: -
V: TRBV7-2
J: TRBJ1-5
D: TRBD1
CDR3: CASSSVGGGNQPQHF

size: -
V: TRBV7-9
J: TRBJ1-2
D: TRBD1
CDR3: CASSLGGTGVVGYTF

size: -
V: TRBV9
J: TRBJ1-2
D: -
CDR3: CASSSPGGYTF

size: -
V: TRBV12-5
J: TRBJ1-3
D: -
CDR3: CASVGSGNTIYF